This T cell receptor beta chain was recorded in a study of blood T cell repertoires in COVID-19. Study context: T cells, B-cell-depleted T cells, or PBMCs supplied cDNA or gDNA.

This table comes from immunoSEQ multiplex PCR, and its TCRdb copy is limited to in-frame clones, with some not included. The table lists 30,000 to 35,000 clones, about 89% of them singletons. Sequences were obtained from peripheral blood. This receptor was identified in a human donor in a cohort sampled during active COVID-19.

CDR3 DNA: TGCGCCAGCAGCTCCGGCGGGGAGGGGAACACTGAAGCTTTCTTT. Translated: CASSSGGEGNTEAFF. The rearrangement links TRBV5-1 to TRBJ1-1; D uncertain. CDR3 length: 15 residues. Trimming shortened V by 3 bases and J by 1 base, and 13 bases separated the two germline ends. Germline V gives CDR1 SGHRS, CDR2 YFSETQ. The entire variable domain, with the rest obtained from reference TRBV5-1 and TRBJ1-1, is as follows: KAGVTQTPRYLIKTRGQQVTLSCSPISGHRSVSWYQQTPGQGLQFLFEYFSETQRNKGNFPGRFSGRQFSNSRSEMNVSTLELGDSALYLCASSSGGEGNTEAFFGQGTRLTVV.